These 21 T cell receptor beta chains originate from one sample sequenced in a study of early T cells in non-severe SARS-CoV-2 infection. One entry per CDR3 protein results from TCRdb running MiXCR on the 5' RACE reads. The table includes just over 80,000 distinct CDR3 sequences, approximately 15% detected once. Sequenced sample: whole blood. These receptors were taken from an adult who was a healthcare worker with PCR-confirmed SARS-CoV-2 infection or an uninfected control (not recorded which).

V and J are TRBV20-1 and TRBJ1-2; 9 bases are a match to TRBD1. Germline V gene lookup returns CDR1 DFQATT and CDR2 SNEGSKA (reference sequence). This CDR3 contains 14 residues. V lost 6 bases to trimming and J lost 2 bases; unmatched junction nucleotides: 7. Here the CDR3 reads CSASPGTGNYGYTF. For the CDR3, the DNA is TGCAGTGCCAGCCCGGGGACAGGGAACTATGGCTACACCTTC.

This clonotype was counted ten times or more. The rearrangement links TRBV29-1 to TRBJ1-1, with D unclear. This CDR3 region has 13 residues. CDR1 is SQVTM, CDR2 ANQGSEA, per germline. V gave up 6 bases and J gave up 0 bases, with 11 bases separating them. CDR3 nucleotides: TGCAGCGTGCACAGAGCCATGAACACTGAAGCTTTCTTT. Its translation: CSVHRAMNTEAFF.

This clonotype was seen ten or more times. Written as DNA, the CDR3 is TGTGCCAGCAGACCGAGGACAGGGATAGAGACCCAGTACTTC. Its protein is CASRPRTGIETQYF. The chain is built from TRBV5-8 and TRBJ2-5; 8 bases match TRBD1. Germline CDR1 is SGHTS and CDR2 is YDEGEE. V lost 5 bases, J lost 4 bases, and 7 bases stayed unmatched. The length of the CDR3 is 14 residues. The variable domain in full, with the rest retrieved from reference TRBV5-8 and TRBJ2-5, is EAGVTQSPTHLIKTRGQQATLRCSPISGHTSVYWYQQALGLGLQFLLWYDEGEERNRGNFPPRFSGRQFPNYSSELNVNALELEDSALYLCASRPRTGIETQYFGPGTRLLVL.

This clonotype was recorded a few times. The rearrangement joins TRBV20-1 to TRBJ2-5; D unclear. This CDR3 region has 14 residues. The germline gives CDR1 DFQATT, CDR2 SNEGSKA (reference sequence). Trimming stripped 5 bases from V and 2 bases from J, with 15 bases between. CDR3 DNA sequence: TGCAGTGCTCACCTATTAGTGGGACAAGAGACCCAGTACTTC. As protein: CSAHLLVGQETQYF.

This chain joins TRBV6-5 and TRBJ2-7; a weak D match, TRBD2 (6 bases). Germline CDR1 and CDR2: MNHEY and SVGAGI. This CDR3 has 13 residues. V was shortened by 2 bases and J by 7 bases, with 12 bases between the two germline ends. CDR3 nucleotides: TGTGCCAGCAGTTACGAGTTCCGGGGGGAGCAGTACTTC. Translation: CASSYEFRGEQYF.

The V and J genes are TRBV5-5 and TRBJ2-1, with 8 bases identical to TRBD2. The CDR3 is made up of 14 amino acids. Losses at the gene ends were 2 bases for V and 10 bases for J; bases not matched to a gene: 8. Germline V gives CDR1 SGHKS, CDR2 YYEKEE (reference sequence). The CDR3 sequence: CASSFPGGIGEQFF. Written as DNA, the CDR3 is TGTGCCAGCAGCTTCCCGGGGGGGATTGGAGAGCAGTTCTTC.

Only a few counts were recorded for this clonotype. The chain recombines TRBV20-1 with TRBJ2-5; TRBD2 might be the D (5 bases). The CDR3 covers 14 residues. Germline V gene lookup returns CDR1 DFQATT and CDR2 SNEGSKA (reference sequence). The V and J ends lost 1 base and 5 bases respectively, with 14 bases between them. Here the CDR3 reads CSARGGSSLETQYF. The CDR3 region has the DNA TGCAGTGCTAGAGGTGGGTCTAGCCTGGAGACCCAGTACTTC.

The rearrangement uses TRBV12-3 or TRBV12-4 and TRBJ2-3, with 9 bases aligning to TRBD2. The V segment lost 6 bases and the J segment 2 bases; nucleotides outside the gene matches: 3. The CDR3 is 14 amino acids. The CDR3 spells CASRKRGDTDTQYF. The CDR3 region has the DNA TGTGCCAGCAGGAAGCGGGGGGACACAGATACGCAGTATTTT.

This clonotype was seen a handful of times. This rearrangement joins TRBV11-2 to TRBJ1-1; D may be TRBD1 (5 bases). This CDR3 contains 19 residues. In germline, CDR1 is SGHAT, CDR2 FQNNGV. V gave up 1 base and J gave up 3 bases, with 24 bases separating them. The CDR3, as DNA: TGTGCCAGCAGCTTAGGAGTCGTTTGGGGCAGACCGAAGGACACTGAAGCTTTCTTT. Its translation is CASSLGVVWGRPKDTEAFF.

This clonotype has ten or more counts. The genes are TRBV5-1 and TRBJ2-7; either TRBD1 or TRBD2 may supply D (6 bases each). The V and J ends lost 3 bases and 6 bases respectively, with 19 bases between them. In germline, CDR1 is SGHRS, CDR2 YFSETQ. This CDR3 region has 15 residues. DNA of the CDR3: TGCGCCAGCAGCTGGGGGGACGGACAGCCCGGCGAGCAGTACTTC. Amino acid sequence: CASSWGDGQPGEQYF.

The rearrangement uses TRBV20-1 and TRBJ2-3, with 11 bases lining up with TRBD2. With V trimmed by 1 base and J by 1 base, 4 bases remained unmatched. Germline V lookup: CDR1 DFQATT, CDR2 SNEGSKA (reference sequence). CDR3 length: 16 residues. CDR3: CSARVPGLAGTDTQYF. CDR3 nucleotide sequence: TGCAGTGCTAGAGTCCCGGGACTAGCGGGCACAGATACGCAGTATTTT.

In this sample, this clonotype turned up many times. This sequence joins TRBV29-1 and TRBJ1-2, with 9 positions matching TRBD1. The CDR3 length is 12 residues. Germline-derived CDR1 and CDR2 are SQVTM and ANQGSEA. V was pared by 8 bases and J by 4 bases, with 5 bases of the junction left unmatched. CDR3 residues: CSTWTGVYGYTF. CDR3 nucleotides: TGCAGCACCTGGACAGGGGTCTATGGCTACACCTTC.

This clonotype was seen a handful of times. The chain combines TRBV6-2 or TRBV6-3 with TRBJ1-1; D is undetermined. V was shortened by 8 bases and J by 5 bases, with 15 bases between the two germline ends. Per germline, CDR1 MNHEY and CDR2 SVGEGT. The CDR3 has 13 amino acids. CDR3 amino acids: CASLRSEGTEAFF. The CDR3 bases are TGTGCCAGCCTCCGTTCGGAGGGTACTGAAGCTTTCTTT.

This rearrangement joins TRBV6-2 or TRBV6-3 to TRBJ1-2; D is unclear. V gave up 6 bases and J gave up 4 bases, with 12 bases separating them. Germline V gene sequence: CDR1 MNHEY, CDR2 SVGEGT. CDR3 length: 13 amino acids. The CDR3 DNA reads TGTGCCAGCAGCCAGCCAGGAGCCTATGGCTACACCTTC. As protein: CASSQPGAYGYTF.

This chain uses TRBV29-1 with TRBJ2-5; D is tentatively TRBD1 or TRBD2 (5 bases each). Germline V lookup: CDR1 SQVTM, CDR2 ANQGSEA. V was shortened by 2 bases and J by 3 bases, with 19 bases between the two germline ends. This CDR3 is 16 amino acids long. CDR3 in DNA: TGCAGCGTTGAATTGACGGGGCCCGGGACCAAAGAGACCCAGTACTTC. The encoded protein is CSVELTGPGTKETQYF.

V and J are TRBV7-2 and TRBJ2-1; 12 bases agree with TRBD2. From germline, CDR1 is SGHTA and CDR2 FQGNSA. This CDR3 has 17 amino acids. The V and J ends lost 2 bases and 1 base, in that order; junction bases with no gene match: 3. CDR3 protein: CASSLRLAGESYNEQFF. The CDR3 DNA reads as TGTGCCAGCAGCTTAAGACTAGCGGGGGAGTCCTACAATGAGCAGTTCTTC.

This clonotype was seen at least ten times. The chain carries TRBV6-6 and TRBJ1-1, with unresolved D. The CDR3 has 13 amino acids. CDR1 is MNHNY, CDR2 SVGAGI, per germline (reference sequence). Trimming cost V 5 bases and J 7 bases, with 14 bases left between them. CDR3 amino acids: CASSKPTEYEAFF. The CDR3, as DNA: TGTGCCAGCAGTAAGCCTACAGAGTATGAAGCTTTCTTT.

The CDR3 bases are TGCAGCGTTGAAGACCGGACAGGGCGAACTGTTGAAGCTTTCTTT. Residues: CSVEDRTGRTVEAFF. The chain recombines TRBV29-1 with TRBJ1-1, with TRBD1 matching over 8 bases. There are 15 residues in the CDR3. The germline V gene encodes CDR1 SQVTM and CDR2 ANQGSEA. Trimming took 0 bases from V and 7 from J; bases not matched to a gene: 10.

This clonotype was observed at least ten times. The J gene is TRBJ2-5, the V gene TRBV29-1, with D unclear. The CDR3 contains 10 residues. V was shortened by 3 bases and J by 5 bases, with 4 bases between the two germline ends. Germline V gives CDR1 SQVTM, CDR2 ANQGSEA. Written as DNA, the CDR3 is TGCAGCGTTGAGGAGGAGACCCAGTACTTC. Encoded protein: CSVEEETQYF.

This clonotype was counted ten times or more. V gene TRBV20-1 combines with J gene TRBJ2-3; a possible D gene is TRBD1 (5 bases). This CDR3 is built from 13 residues. CDR1 is DFQATT, CDR2 SNEGSKA, per germline (reference sequence). Trimming left V 1 base short and J 7 bases short, with 12 bases between. CDR3 protein: CSARVRGFNTQYF. The CDR3 DNA reads TGCAGTGCTAGAGTAAGGGGATTCAATACGCAGTATTTT.

This clonotype appeared a few times. The rearrangement links TRBV30 to TRBJ2-7, with TRBD2 as a possible D gene (6 bases). The CDR3 contains 13 residues. Germline CDR1 and CDR2: GTSNPN and SVGIG (reference sequence). With 0 bases removed from V and 7 bases from J, the gap between germline ends came to 13 bases. The DNA of the CDR3 is TGTGCCTGGAGTGTATCGCATGCGGGGGAGCAGTACTTC. Translating gives CAWSVSHAGEQYF. Using reference TRBV30 and TRBJ2-7 for the parts outside the CDR3, the full variable domain is SQTIHQWPATLVQPVGSPLSLECTVEGTSNPNLYWYRQAAGRGLQLLFYSVGIGQISSEVPQNLSASRPQDRQFILSSKKLLLSDSGFYLCAWSVSHAGEQYFGPGTRLTVT.